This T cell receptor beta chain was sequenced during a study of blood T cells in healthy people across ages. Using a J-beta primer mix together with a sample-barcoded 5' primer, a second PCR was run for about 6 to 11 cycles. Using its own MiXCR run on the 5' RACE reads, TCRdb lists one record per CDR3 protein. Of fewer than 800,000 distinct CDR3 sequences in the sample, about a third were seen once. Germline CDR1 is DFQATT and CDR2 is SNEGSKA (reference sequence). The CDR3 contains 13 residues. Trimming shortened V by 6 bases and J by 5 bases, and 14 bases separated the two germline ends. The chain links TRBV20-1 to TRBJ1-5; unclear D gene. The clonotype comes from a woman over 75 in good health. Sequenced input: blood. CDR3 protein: CSAPPRPDQPQHF. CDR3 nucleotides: TGCAGTGCGCCGCCTCGCCCCGATCAGCCCCAGCATTTT.